The 29 T cell receptor beta chains below come from one sample, sequenced in a study of shared clonotypes between healthy human individuals. The table came from immunoSEQ multiplex PCR; TCRdb's copy has only in-frame clones and leaves some out. The table has around 510,000 clones, around 95% seen once; the top ten hold about 0.06%. The sample was naive CD4+ T cells sorted from blood. Subset reported: CD45RA+ positively selected. The receptor source for this set is a woman in her twenties or thirties in good health.

The chain recombines TRBV6-6 with TRBJ1-5, with a tentative D call TRBD1 (5 bases). V dropped 5 bases and J dropped 7 bases, with 9 bases sitting between them. CDR3 length: 12 residues. Germline CDR1 and CDR2: MNHNY and SVGAGI (reference sequence). In DNA form, the CDR3 reads TGTGCCAGCAGTGCGGGGCAGCAGCCCCAGCATTTT. Residues: CASSAGQQPQHF.

The chain couples TRBV15 to TRBJ2-1, with 12 bases matching TRBD2. Per germline, CDR1 LNHNV and CDR2 YYDKDF (reference sequence). CDR3 size: 16 residues. J was trimmed by 8 bases and V by 4 bases; bases with no gene match: 9. The CDR3 DNA follows: TGTGCCACCAGCAAAACAGGACTAGCGGGAAAGCATGAGCAGTTCTTC. Amino acids: CATSKTGLAGKHEQFF.

The chain has TRBV29-1 and TRBJ2-1; 7 bases agree with TRBD1. V shed 8 bases, J shed 2 bases, and the junction held 3 bases outside the gene matches. Germline-derived CDR1 and CDR2 are SQVTM and ANQGSEA. The CDR3 covers 12 residues. This CDR3 reads CSLQGAYNEQFF. The CDR3 DNA is TGCAGCTTGCAGGGGGCCTACAATGAGCAGTTCTTC.

The chain combines TRBV1 with TRBJ2-5; the table's D call of TRBD1 was not tested on the DNA. The DNA end favors TRBJ2-7, so the J call may be wrong. TRBV1 is labeled a pseudogene. The length of the CDR3 is 15 residues. The CDR3 coding sequence is TGCACCAGCAGCCCGAGGGACAGGGACTCCTACGAGCAGTACTTC. Protein: CTSSPRDRDSYEQYF.

This chain links TRBV7-9 with TRBJ1-4, with D perhaps TRBD1 (6 bases). V was clipped by 6 bases and J by 2 bases, with 16 bases between them. This CDR3 comprises 16 residues. Germline values: CDR1 SEHNR, CDR2 FQNEAQ (reference sequence). The CDR3 here is CASSPSERGTNEKLFF. CDR3 in DNA: TGTGCCAGCAGTCCTTCAGAGAGGGGGACTAATGAAAAACTGTTTTTT.

The chain employs TRBV7-8 and TRBJ1-5; D ambiguous. CDR1 is SGHVS, CDR2 FQNEAQ, per germline. There are 16 residues in the CDR3. Trimming shortened V by 1 base and J by 3 bases, and 13 bases separated the two germline ends. Here the CDR3 DNA reads TGTGCCAGCAGCTTAGGGACGCCCAGATTCAATCAGCCCCAGCATTTT. It is translated as CASSLGTPRFNQPQHF.

J is TRBJ1-5 and V is TRBV6-1; D is unclear. Germline V gives CDR1 MNHNS, CDR2 SASEGT. V lost 8 bases, J lost 2 bases, and 10 bases lay in between. The CDR3 is 13 residues long. This CDR3 is CASAGEGNQPQHF. CDR3 in DNA: TGTGCCAGCGCCGGCGAGGGCAATCAGCCCCAGCATTTT.

This sequence joins TRBV28 and TRBJ2-2, with D hard to call. With 8 bases removed from V and 0 bases from J, the gap between germline ends came to 7 bases. CDR3 length: 13 amino acids. Germline-derived CDR1 and CDR2 are MDHEN and SYDVKM. CDR3 sequence reads: CASADPNTGELFF. CDR3 sequence (DNA): TGTGCCAGCGCAGACCCGAACACCGGGGAGCTGTTTTTT.

This clone was observed once. The chain has TRBV9 and TRBJ2-2; maybe TRBD2 (5 bases). From germline, CDR1 is SGDLS and CDR2 YYNGEE. This CDR3 comprises 14 residues. The ends were cut back, 0 bases at V and 9 bases at J, with 12 bases in the middle. CDR3 sequence (DNA): TGTGCCAGCAGCGTAGGACTGGACGGGAGGGAGCTGTTTTTT. It translates to CASSVGLDGRELFF.

CDR3 sequence reads: CASSYSGQGYNQPQHF. The CDR3 nucleotides read TGTGCCAGCAGTTACTCGGGACAGGGATACAATCAGCCCCAGCATTTT. The chain couples TRBV6-6 to TRBJ1-5, with TRBD1 matching over 9 bases. V was pared by 0 bases and J by 3 bases, with 3 bases of the junction left unmatched. CDR1 and CDR2 (germline): MNHNY, SVGAGI (reference sequence). CDR3 length: 16 amino acids.

This clone was counted once. The rearrangement uses TRBV10-3 and TRBJ1-6; D uncertain. This CDR3 region has 16 residues. Germline CDR1 is ENHRY and CDR2 is SYGVKD. The V gene lost 4 bases and the J gene lost 2 bases, with 12 bases spanning the gap. The CDR3 DNA follows: TGTGCCATCAGTGCCGACAATTGGCCCTATAATTCACCCCTCCACTTT. It translates to CAISADNWPYNSPLHF.

This clone was recorded once. J is TRBJ2-2 and V is TRBV4-1; 8 nucleotides match TRBD1. Looked up from germline, CDR1 is MGHRA and CDR2 is YSYEKL. CDR3 size: 19 residues. V gave up 1 base and J gave up 4 bases; unmatched junction bases: 14. CDR3 DNA sequence: TGCGCCAGCAGCCAAGCCAATACTTGGACAGGGCTAGGCACCGGGGAGCTGTTTTTT. Its translation: CASSQANTWTGLGTGELFF.

The chain joins TRBV27 to TRBJ1-4; TRBD1 matches at 7 bases. The germline gives CDR1 MNHEY, CDR2 SMNVEV (reference sequence). Unmatched junction bases numbered 13, after V lost 6 bases and J lost 3 bases. The CDR3 length is 17 residues. The CDR3 DNA follows: TGTGCCAGCAGGAACAGGGGTCCACAAGGATCTAATGAAAAACTGTTTTTT. It yields the protein CASRNRGPQGSNEKLFF.

The rearrangement links TRBV5-4 to TRBJ2-6; the D is unclear. Trimming removed 0 bases at V and 4 bases at J, with 8 bases between. CDR3 length equals 15 residues. Per the germline V gene, CDR1 is SGHNT and CDR2 is YYREEE (reference sequence). CDR3 loop: CASSLGVAGANVLTF. CDR3 coding DNA: TGTGCCAGCAGCTTGGGGGTGGCCGGGGCCAACGTCCTGACTTTC. The variable domain in full, with the rest retrieved from reference TRBV5-4 and TRBJ2-6, is ETGVTQSPTHLIKTRGQQVTLRCSSQSGHNTVSWYQQALGQGPQFIFQYYREEENGRGNFPPRFSGLQFPNYSSELNVNALELDDSALYLCASSLGVAGANVLTFGAGSRLTVL.

This clone was observed once. V is TRBV2 and J is TRBJ2-3, with D perhaps matching TRBD1 (5 bases). Trimming took off 6 bases at V and 2 bases at J, with 12 bases between the two ends. CDR1 is SNHLY and CDR2 is FYNNEI in the germline V gene. This CDR3 is built from 14 residues. The DNA for the CDR3 is TGTGCCAGCAGGATGACAGACCACACAGATACGCAGTATTTT. Its protein is CASRMTDHTDTQYF.

This clone appeared a single time. This rearrangement joins TRBV27 to TRBJ2-7; D not resolved. CDR3 length: 15 residues. V gave up 0 bases and J gave up 4 bases, with 13 bases separating them. Germline V CDR1 and CDR2: MNHEY, SMNVEV (reference sequence). The DNA of the CDR3 is TGTGCCAGCAGTTTATCTTGGAGCGCACCGTACGAGCAGTACTTC. Translating gives CASSLSWSAPYEQYF.

The rearrangement links TRBV28 to TRBJ1-1; no definite D call. V was cut by 2 bases and J by 5 bases, with 6 bases left in between. This CDR3 contains 12 residues. Germline V gives CDR1 MDHEN, CDR2 SYDVKM. The CDR3 DNA sequence: TGTGCCAGCAGTTTACCCTGGACTGAAGCTTTCTTT. It is translated as CASSLPWTEAFF.

The rearrangement links TRBV28 to TRBJ1-2, with D hard to call. V gave up 2 bases and J gave up 4 bases, with 14 bases separating them. This CDR3 has 15 amino acids. Germline V lookup: CDR1 MDHEN, CDR2 SYDVKM. The CDR3 bases are TGTGCCAGCAGTTTAGCCTTGTTAGACCGCTATGGCTACACCTTC. It is translated as CASSLALLDRYGYTF.

This sequence joins TRBV27 and TRBJ1-5; 10 nucleotides line up with TRBD1. V lost 6 bases, J lost 5 bases, and 10 bases stayed unmatched. Germline V CDR1 and CDR2: MNHEY, SMNVEV (reference sequence). There are 16 residues in the CDR3. The CDR3 loop reads CASSTRPGQGYQPQHF. The CDR3 DNA follows: TGTGCCAGCAGCACCCGGCCGGGACAGGGGTATCAGCCCCAGCATTTT.

The chain has TRBV5-4 and TRBJ2-7; no definite D call. Germline V CDR1 and CDR2: SGHNT, YYREEE (reference sequence). The CDR3 length is 12 residues. Deletions cut 4 bases from V and 6 bases from J, with 11 bases between. As DNA, the CDR3 is TGTGCCAGCAGCCCTTTTCTCGGCGAGCAGTACTTC. Translating it yields CASSPFLGEQYF.

This clone appeared once. The CDR3 nucleotides read TGTGCCAGCAGTTTCGCGGATACGGGCGGCAATCAGCCCCAGCATTTT. It encodes CASSFADTGGNQPQHF. The chain employs TRBV28 and TRBJ1-5; no clear D gene. Germline V gives CDR1 MDHEN, CDR2 SYDVKM. This CDR3 is built from 16 residues. Between the trimmed V and J ends, which lost 3 bases and 2 bases, there was a span of 14 bases.

The rearrangement joins TRBV6-1 to TRBJ2-6, with D possibly being TRBD1 (5 bases). Deletions cut 5 bases from V and 2 bases from J, with 16 bases between. The CDR3 consists of 17 residues. Germline assignment: CDR1 MNHNS and CDR2 SASEGT. The CDR3 region is CASSKGVITAGANVLTF. In DNA form, the CDR3 reads TGTGCCAGCAGTAAAGGGGTAATCACAGCTGGGGCCAACGTCCTGACTTTC.

The chain couples TRBV7-9 to TRBJ2-1, with 7 bases matching TRBD1. Per germline, CDR1 SEHNR and CDR2 FQNEAQ (reference sequence). The CDR3 consists of 11 residues. J gave up 13 bases and V 8 bases, and 8 bases lay outside the gene matches. The CDR3, as DNA: TGTGCCAGCGGGAACAGGGGCCCTCAGTTCTTC. Translated, it gives CASGNRGPQFF.

V gene TRBV28 combines with J gene TRBJ2-1; D possibly uses TRBD1 or TRBD2 (5 bases each). Germline loops: CDR1 MDHEN, CDR2 SYDVKM. V shed 2 bases and J shed 3 bases, with 11 bases lying between them. CDR3 length: 15 amino acids. CDR3 loop: CASSLEGQNYNEQFF. CDR3 bases: TGTGCCAGCAGTTTAGAGGGGCAGAACTACAATGAGCAGTTCTTC. The entire variable domain, with the rest obtained from reference TRBV28 and TRBJ2-1, is as follows: DVKVTQSSRYLVKRTGEKVFLECVQDMDHENMFWYRQDPGLGLRLIYFSYDVKMKEKGDIPEGYSVSREKKERFSLILESASTNQTSMYLCASSLEGQNYNEQFFGPGTRLTVL.

The chain employs TRBV27 and TRBJ2-5; 12 nucleotides agree with TRBD2. The CDR3 covers 19 residues. In germline, CDR1 is MNHEY, CDR2 SMNVEV (reference sequence). With 6 bases clipped from V and 4 bases from J, the junction kept 18 bases outside the gene matches. CDR3 nucleotides: TGTGCCAGCAGGCGATTCGGTGGGTCTAGCGGGAGGGCCGCAGAGACCCAGTACTTC. Translation gives CASRRFGGSSGRAAETQYF.

The chain is built from TRBV11-2 and TRBJ2-7; possible D gene TRBD2, 8 bases. Germline V gene sequence: CDR1 SGHAT, CDR2 FQNNGV. The CDR3 is 15 amino acids. With 6 bases removed from V and 2 bases from J, the gap between germline ends came to 17 bases. In nucleotides, the CDR3 is TGTGCCAGCAGTAGGGGGCGGGAGGCCCCCTACGAGCAGTACTTC. It specifies CASSRGREAPYEQYF.

The CDR3 bases are TGTGCCAGCAGTCCCGGACAGGGGGCACTACCCCTCCACTTT. Protein: CASSPGQGALPLHF. The rearrangement links TRBV28 to TRBJ1-6, with 11 positions matching TRBD1. V lost 5 bases and J lost 12; bases outside the gene matches: 6. The CDR3 is 14 amino acids. In germline, CDR1 is MDHEN, CDR2 SYDVKM.

This chain joins TRBV27 and TRBJ1-4; D is unclear. Deletions cut 5 bases from V and 3 bases from J, with 22 bases between. CDR3 length: 18 amino acids. Germline V gives CDR1 MNHEY, CDR2 SMNVEV (reference sequence). CDR3 in amino acids: CASSPSHRQNRANEKLFF. CDR3 sequence (DNA): TGTGCCAGCAGTCCCTCCCATCGACAAAATCGCGCTAATGAAAAACTGTTTTTT.

J is TRBJ2-3 and V is TRBV4-1; TRBD2 aligns across 8 bases. This CDR3 has 16 residues. CDR1 MGHRA and CDR2 YSYEKL come from the germline V gene. V dropped 4 bases and J dropped 3; count of bases not matched to a gene: 9. The chain's CDR3 is CASSLLKTSETDTQYF. CDR3 nucleotide sequence: TGCGCCAGCAGCCTCCTCAAGACTAGCGAGACAGATACGCAGTATTTT.